This paragraph reports one T cell receptor beta chain. Its specificity is unknown. The PCR made use of 60 Vbeta and 13 Jbeta primers. The repertoire was sequenced with immunoSEQ multiplex PCR; TCRdb's copy has only in-frame clones and lacks some. The repertoire holds under 150,000 clones, with about 79% as singletons. This record comes from a study of cytomegalovirus exposure and HLA in healthy donors. Study-wide results and caveats: Many donors carried some public TCRs, although rarity characterized most TCR sequences. Reports credit the classifier with highly specific, highly sensitive diagnosis of cytomegalovirus status. A previous analysis found most TCR beta V segments productive roughly 87% or roughly 30% of the time. Donor immune exposure was known only as CMV serostatus.

The V gene's germline CDR1 is SGHDT and CDR2 YYEEEE. The CDR3 loop spans 11 amino acids. V lost 2 bases, J lost 4 bases, and 3 bases lay in between. The rearrangement links TRBV5-6 to TRBJ1-2; D gene unclear. The receptor comes from a woman under 30 in good health and CMV-seronegative. Sequences were obtained from PBMCs. CDR3 bases: TGTGCCAGCAGCTTCTCCTATGGCTACACCTTC. Its protein product is CASSFSYGYTF.